The 17 T cell receptor beta chains reported below all come from one sample, sequenced in a study of blood T cell repertoires in COVID-19. Only in-frame clones appear in the TCRdb table, and some are missing; sequencing was by immunoSEQ multiplex PCR. The sample gives roughly 190,000 clones, 65% to 85% of which show up once; under 4% is in the top ten. The sequenced material came from PBMCs or T cells enriched from blood (not recorded which). The receptors originated from a woman in her 30s who had recovered from COVID-19.

The V call is TRBV2, the J call TRBJ2-7; TRBD1 is a possible D gene (6 bases). Per germline, CDR1 SNHLY and CDR2 FYNNEI. This CDR3 is built from 15 residues. V was trimmed by 5 bases and J by 0 bases, leaving 14 bases between them. For the CDR3, the DNA is TGTGCCAGCAGTCCCGACAGGCTGTTCTCCTACGAGCAGTACGTC. Its protein is CASSPDRLFSYEQYV.

The gene calls are TRBV19 and TRBJ2-5; D gene uncertain. Trimming took 5 bases from V and 7 from J, leaving 14 bases between them. This CDR3 has 13 amino acids. CDR1 and CDR2 (germline): LNHDA, SQIVND (reference sequence). This chain's CDR3 is CASSAPARSTQYF. DNA of the CDR3: TGTGCCAGTAGTGCCCCCGCCCGGTCGACCCAGTACTTC.

This clone showed up many times. The CDR3: CASSPRSGSSNQPQHF. In DNA, the CDR3 is TGTGCCAGCAGCCCGAGGTCCGGGAGTAGCAATCAGCCCCAGCATTTT. V is TRBV7-2 and J is TRBJ1-5; D is unclear. The V gene's germline CDR1 is SGHTA and CDR2 FQGNSA. The CDR3 contains 16 residues. With 5 bases removed from V and 0 bases from J, the gap between germline ends came to 14 bases.

V is TRBV18 and J is TRBJ1-6, with D hard to call. V lost 4 bases and J lost 5, with 15 bases in between. CDR1 is KGHSH and CDR2 is LQKENI in the germline V gene. This CDR3 is built from 16 residues. CDR3 protein: CASSQGSDPNNSPLHF. In DNA form, the CDR3 reads TGTGCCAGCTCACAAGGCAGCGACCCAAATAATTCACCCCTCCACTTT.

V usage is TRBV9 and J usage is TRBJ2-1, with D unclear. V lost 3 bases and J lost 0, with 4 bases in between. This CDR3 spans 13 amino acids. Germline loops: CDR1 SGDLS, CDR2 YYNGEE. In DNA, the CDR3 is TGTGCCAGCAGCGCGTTCTCCTACAATGAGCAGTTCTTC. Its protein product is CASSAFSYNEQFF.

The chain employs TRBV2 and TRBJ2-2; D is unresolved. The ends were cut back, 5 bases at V and 17 bases at J, with 12 bases in the middle. CDR1 and CDR2 (germline): SNHLY, FYNNEI. This CDR3 is 10 amino acids long. This CDR3 is CASSTTSPFF. The CDR3 coding sequence is TGTGCCAGCAGTACTACATCTCCTTTTTTT.

V usage is TRBV4-2 and J usage is TRBJ2-5, with 7 bases fitting TRBD2. V was pared by 8 bases and J by 5 bases, with 8 bases of the junction left unmatched. The length of the CDR3 is 13 residues. Per the germline V gene, CDR1 is LGHNA and CDR2 is YNFKEQ. CDR3 sequence (DNA): TGTGCCAGCGGGAGGGCCCCGGGGGAGACCCAGTACTTC. This codes for CASGRAPGETQYF.

This sequence joins TRBV28 and TRBJ2-6; a weak D match, TRBD1 (5 bases). The V gene lost 5 bases and the J gene lost 0 bases, with 8 bases spanning the gap. The germline V gene encodes CDR1 MDHEN and CDR2 SYDVKM. This CDR3 is built from 15 residues. CDR3 in amino acids: CASSATVSGANVLTF. The CDR3 DNA follows: TGTGCCAGCAGTGCGACAGTCTCTGGGGCCAACGTCCTGACTTTC.

CDR3 region: CASSQGGLGWVEQFF. The CDR3 DNA is TGCGCCAGCAGCCAAGGGGGACTAGGATGGGTTGAGCAGTTCTTC. The J gene is TRBJ2-1, the V gene TRBV4-1, with TRBD2 matching 8 bases. V gave up 1 base and J gave up 9 bases; unmatched junction bases: 8. The length of the CDR3 is 15 residues. Germline values: CDR1 MGHRA, CDR2 YSYEKL.

As concerns this clone: Other DNA sequences in this specimen translate into the identical CDR3. This chain connects TRBV18 to TRBJ1-1; D call uncertain. V lost 3 bases to trimming and J lost 1 base, with 6 bases between them. Germline CDR1 reads KGHSH; CDR2 reads LQKENI. The CDR3 has 13 amino acids. CDR3 nucleotide sequence: TGTGCCAGCTCACCCAACAAGAACACTGAAGCTTTCTTT. This codes for CASSPNKNTEAFF.

This clone appeared a single time. The gene calls are TRBV25-1 and TRBJ1-1; D may be TRBD1 (6 bases). V lost 8 bases and J 1 base, leaving 11 bases between the germline ends. The germline V gene encodes CDR1 MGHDK and CDR2 SYGVNS. The CDR3 has 13 residues. The CDR3 DNA reads TGTGCCAGCCTACTGACAGGGAACACTGAAGCTTTCTTT. Its protein product is CASLLTGNTEAFF.

The count of this clone is one. The junction and the germline gene differ at one end; a read error may be behind it. The chain uses TRBV2 and TRBJ1-2; no definite D call. The CDR3 contains 14 residues. Germline lookup yields CDR1 SNHLY and CDR2 FYNNEI. Here the CDR3 DNA reads TGTGCCAGCAGGGAAGAGCCGGCTAACTATGGCTACACCTTC. It encodes CASREEPANYGYTF.

The gene calls are TRBV28 and TRBJ1-2; 12 bases line up with TRBD1. Per the germline V gene, CDR1 is MDHEN and CDR2 is SYDVKM. V trimming: 3 bases; J trimming: 7 bases; junction bases outside the gene matches: 6. CDR3 length: 15 residues. The CDR3 loop is CASSFGDRGRLGYTF. The CDR3 nucleotides read TGTGCCAGCAGTTTTGGGGACAGGGGGCGCCTTGGCTACACCTTC.

The chain is built from TRBV7-3 and TRBJ2-1, with 15 bases fitting TRBD2. The CDR3 runs to 18 residues. Germline V gene lookup returns CDR1 SGHTA and CDR2 FQGTGA. Trimming at V came to 2 bases and at J to 1 base, leaving 3 bases not matched to a gene. CDR3 sequence reads: CASSLGLAGGQSYNEQFF. The CDR3 coding sequence is TGTGCCAGCAGCTTAGGACTAGCGGGAGGGCAGTCCTACAATGAGCAGTTCTTC.

The J gene is TRBJ1-4, the V gene TRBV7-6; 8 bases fit TRBD1. Trimming cost V 5 bases and J 4 bases; bases outside gene matches: 3. Germline lookup yields CDR1 SGHVS and CDR2 FNYEAQ. There are 14 residues in the CDR3. The CDR3 sequence is CASSRDRGNEKLFF. CDR3 sequence (DNA): TGTGCCAGCAGCCGAGACAGGGGTAATGAAAAACTGTTTTTT.

The sample holds a few counts of this clone. This chain joins TRBV10-3 and TRBJ2-7, with 9 bases that match TRBD1. The germline gives CDR1 ENHRY, CDR2 SYGVKD. The length of the CDR3 is 13 residues. V was clipped by 8 bases and J by 4 bases; unmatched bases: 6. The CDR3 bases are TGTGCCATCGCTAGGGACAGGGAATACGAGCAGTACGTC. Translated, it gives CAIARDREYEQYV.

The chain has TRBV5-4 and TRBJ2-1; 9 bases map to TRBD2. Germline lookup yields CDR1 SGHNT and CDR2 YYREEE (reference sequence). This CDR3 region has 15 residues. Unmatched junction bases numbered 4, after V lost 4 bases and J lost 2 bases. Written as DNA, the CDR3 is TGTGCCAGCAGCCTAGCGGGGAGGCCCTACAATGAGCAGTTCTTC. As protein: CASSLAGRPYNEQFF.